Sequencing of this T cell receptor beta chain was carried out in a study of response to subunit inactivated influenza vaccine. MiXCR, run by TCRdb on the RT-PCR reads, gives a single entry per CDR3 protein. Of more than 450,000 distinct CDR3 sequences listed, 12% are singletons. Turning to this clonotype: The antigen is unknown.

Study-wide results and limits: It was suggested by the authors that few new T cells are recruited by each seasonal influenza vaccination.

The CDR3 consists of 15 residues. Trimming removed 5 bases from V and 8 bases from J; junction bases left unmatched: 12. This chain joins TRBV12-3 or TRBV12-4 and TRBJ1-1, with 9 bases identical to TRBD1. The sequence was collected from a man aged 50 to 60 who received an inactivated influenza vaccine. Here the sequenced sample was PBMCs from blood, taken on the day of vaccination. The CDR3 reads CASSRLGQGVPEAFF. Here the CDR3 DNA reads TGTGCCAGCAGTCGGCTGGGACAGGGCGTGCCCGAAGCTTTCTTT.